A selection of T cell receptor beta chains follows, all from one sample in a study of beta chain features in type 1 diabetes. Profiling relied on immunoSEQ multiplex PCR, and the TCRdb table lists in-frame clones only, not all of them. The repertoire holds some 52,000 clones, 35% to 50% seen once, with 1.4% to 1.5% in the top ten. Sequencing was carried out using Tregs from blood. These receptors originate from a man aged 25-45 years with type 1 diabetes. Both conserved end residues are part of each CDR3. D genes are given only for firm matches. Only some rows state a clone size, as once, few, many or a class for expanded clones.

CDR3: CASSESTGLYEQYF; DNA: TGTGCCAGCAGTGAGTCCACAGGGTTGTACGAGCAGTACTTC; V: TRBV25-1; D: -; size: -; J: TRBJ2-7
CDR3: CASSYSAGGTADTQYF; DNA: TGTGCCAGCTCATACTCTGCGGGAGGGACCGCAGATACGCAGTATTTT; V: TRBV18; D: TRBD2; size: few; J: TRBJ2-3
CDR3: CASSRGYEQYF; DNA: TGTGCCAGCAGTCGGGGCTACGAGCAGTACTTC; V: TRBV6-5; D: -; size: -; J: TRBJ2-7
CDR3: CASSLGTGRPYEQYF; DNA: TGTGCCAGCAGCCTCGGGACAGGGAGACCCTACGAGCAGTACTTC; V: TRBV28; D: TRBD1; size: -; J: TRBJ2-7
CDR3: CASSDRGNIQYF; DNA: TGTGCCAGCAGTGACAGGGGGAACATTCAGTACTTC; V: TRBV2; D: TRBD1; size: few; J: TRBJ2-4
CDR3: CASGGGREQFF; DNA: TGTGCCAGCGGCGGCGGGAGGGAGCAGTTCTTC; V: TRBV2; D: TRBD2; size: few; J: TRBJ2-1
CDR3: CASSRSGTGIYEQYF; DNA: TGTGCCAGCAGTAGGTCCGGGACAGGGATCTACGAGCAGTACTTC; V: TRBV27; D: TRBD1; size: few; J: TRBJ2-7
CDR3: CASSPALAGVSEQYF; DNA: TGTGCCAGCAGCCCGGCGCTAGCGGGAGTCAGCGAGCAGTACTTC; V: TRBV7-2; D: TRBD2; size: -; J: TRBJ2-7
CDR3: CASSQEGTLNTGELFF; DNA: TGCGCCAGCAGCCAAGAGGGCACCCTAAACACCGGGGAGCTGTTTTTT; V: TRBV4-3; D: -; size: -; J: TRBJ2-2
CDR3: CATSRPSREGTGELFF; DNA: TGTGCCACCAGCAGACCTTCCCGGGAAGGAACCGGGGAGCTGTTTTTT; V: TRBV15; D: -; size: once; J: TRBJ2-2
CDR3: CASSLGAPPSPLHF; DNA: TGTGCCAGCAGCTTGGGCGCTCCCCCGTCACCCCTCCACTTT; V: TRBV7-9; D: -; size: -; J: TRBJ1-6
CDR3: CASSYGTGRETQYF; DNA: TGTGCCAGCAGTTACGGGACAGGAAGGGAGACCCAGTACTTC; V: TRBV7-8; D: TRBD1; size: -; J: TRBJ2-5
CDR3: CASSYSGGTKNIQYF; DNA: TGTGCCAGCAGTTACTCCGGTGGGACAAAAAACATTCAGTACTTC; V: TRBV6-5; D: -; size: -; J: TRBJ2-4
CDR3: CASSLWRDDSYNEQFF; DNA: TGTGCCAGCAGCTTATGGCGGGACGACTCCTACAATGAGCAGTTCTTC; V: TRBV13; D: -; size: -; J: TRBJ2-1
CDR3: CASSQDTAADTQYF; DNA: TGTGCCAGCAGCCAAGATACCGCGGCAGATACGCAGTATTTT; V: TRBV4-2; D: -; size: -; J: TRBJ2-3
CDR3: CASSHRDYKFF; DNA: TGTGCCAGCAGCCACCGGGACTATAAGTTCTTC; V: TRBV14; D: TRBD2; size: -; J: TRBJ2-1
CDR3: CASSLFPGQGARIGELFF; DNA: TGTGCCAGCAGCCTTTTCCCGGGACAGGGGGCTAGGATCGGGGAGCTGTTTTTT; V: TRBV14; D: TRBD1; size: -; J: TRBJ2-2
CDR3: CATLGALQLVNEQFF; DNA: TGTGCCACTCTGGGGGCATTACAGTTGGTGAATGAGCAGTTCTTC; V: TRBV2; D: -; size: few; J: TRBJ2-1
CDR3: CASSSPTSGRAEQYF; DNA: TGTGCCAGCAGTTCCCCGACTAGCGGGAGGGCCGAGCAGTACTTC; V: TRBV27; D: TRBD2; size: -; J: TRBJ2-7